Included here is one TCR beta chain sequence, with context. Antigen unknown. Looked up from germline, CDR1 is MDHEN and CDR2 is SYDVKM. This CDR3 has 13 residues. Trimming removed 2 bases at V and 2 bases at J, with 6 bases between. The donors were part of the 120-subject validation cohort, which stood apart from the roughly 680-subject first cohort. Profiled with immunoSEQ multiplex PCR; TCRdb holds only in-frame clones, not every one. The repertoire holds about 280,000 clones, with around 89% as singletons. The sample is drawn from a study of cytomegalovirus exposure and HLA in healthy donors. Study-level points and caveats: Accounts indicate the classifier identified cytomegalovirus status with strong specificity and sensitivity.

Sequencing used PBMCs. The TCR originated in a woman aged 18-35 years in good health and CMV-seronegative. The V and J genes are TRBV28 and TRBJ1-2; the D is unclear. The CDR3 is CASSLAVNYGYTF. DNA for the CDR3: TGTGCCAGCAGTTTAGCAGTAAACTATGGCTACACCTTC.